The entry below describes one TCR beta chain. The target antigen is unknown. The CDR3 is 14 residues long. V lost 1 base to trimming and J lost 3 bases, with 9 bases between them. Germline V gene data show CDR1 as SGHRS and CDR2 as YFSETQ. The data were taken from a study of immune evolution from preneoplasia to lung adenocarcinoma. The study, taken as a whole, reports: Top clone share appeared to fall from AAH through AIS, MIA, adenocarcinoma. Later-stage lesions seemingly showed higher T cell density and diversity than normal lung.

Here immunoSEQ multiplex PCR was the method, and the copy in TCRdb shows in-frame clones only, minus some. The table has 4,000 to 6,000 clones, just under 80% seen once. Resections took place in Japan or China from about 2014 to 2017. Histologic diagnosis was independently verified by two lung pathologists. This chain uses TRBV5-1 with TRBJ2-3, with no clear D. Sequences were obtained from FFPE normal lung tissue adjacent to the tumor. This clonotype was obtained from a person aged 50-69 years with lung adenocarcinoma. CDR3 sequence (DNA): TGCGCCAGCAGCTTGTCGGCGCCGACAGATACGCAGTATTTT. Its translation is CASSLSAPTDTQYF.